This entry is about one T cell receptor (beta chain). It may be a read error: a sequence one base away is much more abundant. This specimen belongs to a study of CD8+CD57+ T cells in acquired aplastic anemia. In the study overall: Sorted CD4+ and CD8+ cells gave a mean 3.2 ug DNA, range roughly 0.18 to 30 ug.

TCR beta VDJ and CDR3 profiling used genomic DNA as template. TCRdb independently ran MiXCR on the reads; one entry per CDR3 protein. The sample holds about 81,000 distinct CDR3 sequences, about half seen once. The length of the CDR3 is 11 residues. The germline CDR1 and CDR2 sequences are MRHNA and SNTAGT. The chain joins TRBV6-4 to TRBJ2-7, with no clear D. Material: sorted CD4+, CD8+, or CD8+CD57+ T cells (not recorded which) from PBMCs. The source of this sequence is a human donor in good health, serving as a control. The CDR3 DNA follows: TGTGCCAGCAGTGACGGCTACGAGCAGCACTTC. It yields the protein CASSDGYEQHF.